A selection of T cell receptor beta chains follows, all from one sample in a study of technical replicates of blood from a few donors. Libraries were prepared by immunoSEQ multiplex PCR; TCRdb keeps only in-frame clonotypes and omits some of them. The sample gives tens of thousands of clones, just under 95% of which show up once; roughly 0.4% is in the top ten. Sample: T cells isolated from PBMCs. These receptors were taken from a human donor in good health. Both conserved end residues are part of each CDR3. The order of the fields is D gene, clone size, CDR3 length, V gene, J gene, CDR3 DNA, CDR3 protein. D genes are given only for firm matches. Size tells how often a clone was seen (once, few, many) or the class of an expanded clone, and some rows leave it out.

-	-	14	TRBV5-1	TRBJ2-3	TGCGCCAGCAGCTTGGAGGCAGGGACAGATACGCAGTATTTT	CASSLEAGTDTQYF
TRBD2	-	16	TRBV6-5	TRBJ2-1	TGTGCCAGCAGTTATGTGGCGGGAGGGCTCTGGGATGAGCAGTTCTTC	CASSYVAGGLWDEQFF
TRBD2	-	15	TRBV9	TRBJ2-1	TGTGCCAGCAGCGTCCCCGGGAGGGCCTCGGATGAGCAGTTCTTC	CASSVPGRASDEQFF
TRBD1	-	14	TRBV6-6	TRBJ1-2	TGTGCCAGCAGTCGGGACAGGAAGAGTAGTGGCTACACCTTC	CASSRDRKSSGYTF
-	once	13	TRBV7-2	TRBJ1-1	TGTGCCAGCAGCTTATCTTTGAACACTGAAGCTTTCTTT	CASSLSLNTEAFF
TRBD2	-	16	TRBV4-3	TRBJ2-1	TGCGCCAGCAGCCATTGGTGGAGCGGGAGGGCCGGGGAGCAGTTCTTC	CASSHWWSGRAGEQFF
-	-	12	TRBV7-2	TRBJ2-2	TGTGCCAGCCGCGCCCACACCGGGGAGCTGTTTTTT	CASRAHTGELFF
TRBD1	-	15	TRBV5-4	TRBJ2-1	TGTGCCAGCAGCTTGGACAGGGGGCTTTACAATGAGCAGTTCTTC	CASSLDRGLYNEQFF
-	-	15	TRBV6-5	TRBJ1-1	TGTGCCAGCAGTTACCATACCACGGGGGGAACTGAAGCTTTCTTT	CASSYHTTGGTEAFF
TRBD1	-	12	TRBV5-4	TRBJ2-7	TGTGCCAGCAGCCCACAGGGGCGGGAGCAGTACTTC	CASSPQGREQYF
TRBD1	-	13	TRBV5-1	TRBJ2-3	TGCGCCAGCAGGGGACAGGGTGCAGATACGCAGTATTTT	CASRGQGADTQYF
-	-	13	TRBV11-3	TRBJ1-1	TGTGCCAGCAGATCAACAGGGAACACTGAAGCTTTCTTT	CASRSTGNTEAFF
-	-	14	TRBV6-1	TRBJ2-7	TGTGCCAGCAGTGAATCGGACAGAGGCTACGAGCAGTACTTC	CASSESDRGYEQYF
-	few	15	TRBV5-4	TRBJ1-1	TGTGCCAGCAGGAAGGAGTATTTGGAGGGCACTGAAGCTTTCTTT	CASRKEYLEGTEAFF
-	-	15	TRBV12-5	TRBJ1-3	TGTGCTAGTGGTGACGTATTGGGCAGAAGGAACACCATATATTTT	CASGDVLGRRNTIYF
-	-	12	TRBV5-5	TRBJ1-2	TGTGCCAGCAGCTTGAGCGACGGGGGCTACACCTTC	CASSLSDGGYTF
TRBD2	-	13	TRBV4-2	TRBJ2-7	TGTGCCAGCAGCCGGGGGGGGGCCTACGAGCAGTACTTC	CASSRGGAYEQYF
-	-	15	TRBV4-2	TRBJ2-7	TGTGCCAGCAGCCAAGAGCAGGGAAGCTCCTACGAGCAGTACTTC	CASSQEQGSSYEQYF
TRBD1	-	13	TRBV30	TRBJ2-7	TGTGCCTTAGCGGACAGGGGGCCCTACGAGCAGTACTTC	CALADRGPYEQYF
-	-	15	TRBV6-1	TRBJ1-5	TGTGCCAGCAGTTTGACAGTCTCCAGCAATCAGCCCCAGCATTTT	CASSLTVSSNQPQHF
-	-	11	TRBV27	TRBJ2-7	TGTGCCAGCAGTTTAGGCCACGAGCAGTACTTC	CASSLGHEQYF
-	-	12	TRBV6-5	TRBJ1-2	TGTGCCAGCAGTTACTCCAGGGGAGGCTACACCTTC	CASSYSRGGYTF
TRBD1	once	13	TRBV6-5	TRBJ2-7	TGTGCCAGCAGATCCGGGACAGGGGGCGAGCAGTACTTC	CASRSGTGGEQYF
TRBD1	-	12	TRBV19	TRBJ1-2	TGTGCCAGTCAAGGGGACAGGGTTGGCTACACCTTC	CASQGDRVGYTF
TRBD1	-	16	TRBV4-1	TRBJ1-1	TGCGCCAGCAGCCTTGGGACAGTTGTTGTAGACACTGAAGCTTTCTTT	CASSLGTVVVDTEAFF
-	-	13	TRBV7-9	TRBJ2-3	TGTGCCAGCAGCCTCGGACTTACAGATACGCAGTATTTT	CASSLGLTDTQYF
TRBD1	-	14	TRBV4-1	TRBJ1-1	TGCGCCAGCAGCTATTGGGGACAGGGAGCCGAAGCTTTCTTT	CASSYWGQGAEAFF
-	-	14	TRBV5-1	TRBJ1-4	TGCGCCAGCAGCTTGGGGGCCCCTAATGAAAAACTGTTTTTT	CASSLGAPNEKLFF
TRBD1	-	15	TRBV5-1	TRBJ1-5	TGCGCCAGCAGCTTGACCGGGACAGGAGATCAGCCCCAGCATTTT	CASSLTGTGDQPQHF
TRBD1	-	15	TRBV7-2	TRBJ1-1	TGTGCCAGCAGCCGTTGGGGACAGGGGGAAGGTGAAGCTTTCTTT	CASSRWGQGEGEAFF
-	-	14	TRBV6-6	TRBJ2-3	TGTGCCAGCAGTTACTCGAGTGGGAGAGATACGCAGTATTTT	CASSYSSGRDTQYF
TRBD1	-	16	TRBV4-2	TRBJ2-1	TGTGCCAGCAGCCTAAGGACAGGGGGAGCCTACAATGAGCAGTTCTTC	CASSLRTGGAYNEQFF
-	-	14	TRBV5-1	TRBJ2-1	TGCGCCAGCAGATTTTCCGGGGGACACAATGAGCAGTTCTTC	CASRFSGGHNEQFF
-	-	11	TRBV20-1	TRBJ2-7	TGCAGTGCCCCGACTGACTACGAGCAGTACTTC	CSAPTDYEQYF